Below, one T cell receptor beta chain is given with its context. Its antigen is undetermined. Using a J-beta primer mix together with a sample-barcoded 5' primer, a second PCR was run for about 6 to 11 cycles. TCRdb reprocessed the 5' RACE reads via MiXCR and lists one record per CDR3 protein. The sample shows 550,000 to 600,000 distinct CDR3 sequences, about 25% of them seen only once. Germline CDR1 is MGHRA and CDR2 is YSYEKL. V lost 7 bases and J 4 bases, leaving 6 bases between the germline ends. The length of the CDR3 is 11 residues. At least 5.5 micrograms of total RNA were extracted per sample. These data come from a study of blood T cells in healthy people across ages. Study conclusions and caveats: Versus aged donors, long-lived donors had higher diversity and more naive CD4+ cells. Estimated diversity, derived from one million T cells, was regarded as an underestimate.

The source material was blood. The chain combines TRBV4-1 with TRBJ2-3, with a weak D call TRBD2 (5 bases). The clonotype originates from a woman aged 70-85 years in good health. Here the CDR3 DNA reads TGCGCCAGCATCGGGGCAGATACGCAGTATTTT. The encoded protein is CASIGADTQYF.